These 6 T cell receptor beta chains share one sample of origin, sequenced in a study of shared clonotypes between healthy human individuals. Profiling relied on immunoSEQ multiplex PCR, and the TCRdb table lists in-frame clones only, not all of them. The sample holds roughly 2.5 million clones, more than 90% seen once. Source material: naive CD4+ T cells sorted from blood. As to subset: CD45RA+ positively selected. These receptors all come from a young man in good health.

The J gene is TRBJ2-1, the V gene TRBV5-4; 12 positions match TRBD2. Germline V lookup: CDR1 SGHNT, CDR2 YYREEE (reference sequence). The CDR3 contains 15 residues. V lost 5 bases and J lost 3; bases outside the gene matches: 3. CDR3 loop: CASRRTSGVYNEQFF. CDR3 DNA: TGTGCCAGCAGGAGGACTAGCGGGGTCTACAATGAGCAGTTCTTC.

The gene calls are TRBV28 and TRBJ1-1, with D maybe TRBD1 (6 bases). Trimming stripped 2 bases from V and 6 bases from J, with 16 bases between. Germline V lookup: CDR1 MDHEN, CDR2 SYDVKM. The CDR3 contains 15 residues. CDR3 residues: CASSLRAPSGAEAFF. Here the CDR3 DNA reads TGTGCCAGCAGTTTAAGGGCGCCGTCAGGGGCTGAAGCTTTCTTT.

The genes are TRBV19 and TRBJ1-4, with 12 bases lining up with TRBD1. V dropped 5 bases and J dropped 8; count of bases not matched to a gene: 6. The CDR3 is made up of 15 amino acids. The V gene's germline CDR1 is LNHDA and CDR2 SQIVND (reference sequence). CDR3 sequence: CASSRAGTGGEKLFF. The CDR3 DNA is TGTGCCAGTAGTCGAGCCGGGACAGGGGGCGAAAAACTGTTTTTT.

The V gene is TRBV4-1, the J gene TRBJ1-6, with 9 bases lining up with TRBD1. V lost 2 bases, J lost 12 bases, and 5 bases stayed unmatched. Germline loops: CDR1 MGHRA, CDR2 YSYEKL. The CDR3 spans 14 residues. In DNA form, the CDR3 reads TGCGCCAGCAGCCAACAAACAGGGGGCGAACCCCTCCACTTT. The encoded protein is CASSQQTGGEPLHF.

This clone was seen more than once but under ten times. V usage is TRBV19 and J usage is TRBJ1-6, with D unclear. This CDR3 is 15 amino acids long. CDR1 is LNHDA, CDR2 SQIVND, per germline (reference sequence). Trimming took off 5 bases at V and 7 bases at J, with 15 bases between the two ends. CDR3 residues: CASSPEGLRNSPLHF. As DNA, the CDR3 is TGTGCCAGTAGTCCCGAGGGTTTGCGGAATTCACCCCTCCACTTT. The whole variable domain, filled in from reference TRBV19 and TRBJ1-6, reads DGGITQSPKYLFRKEGQNVTLSCEQNLNHDAMYWYRQDPGQGLRLIYYSQIVNDFQKGDIAEGYSVSREKKESFPLTVTSAQKNPTAFYLCASSPEGLRNSPLHFGNGTRLTVT.

The chain employs TRBV5-1 and TRBJ2-7; weak D call: TRBD1 (6 bases). Germline values: CDR1 SGHRS, CDR2 YFSETQ. This CDR3 region has 14 residues. V shed 2 bases and J shed 6 bases, with 15 bases lying between them. CDR3 amino acids: CASSFTGSWGEQYF. DNA of the CDR3: TGCGCCAGCAGCTTTACAGGGAGCTGGGGCGAGCAGTACTTC.